This is a list of T cell receptor beta chains from one sample in a study of T cell responses to AZD1222 COVID-19 vaccine. Assay used: immunoSEQ multiplex PCR; TCRdb lists only in-frame clones, some missing. In the table there are 130,000 to 150,000 clones, about nine tenths of which are singletons. The sequencing used peripheral blood, collected on day 0 of AZD1222 vaccination. The receptor set was obtained from an adult in good health. The CDR3 runs from the conserved cysteine through the conserved F or W. Fields, in order: J gene, V gene, clone size, D gene, CDR3 protein, CDR3 DNA. A D gene is named only where the DNA matches it firmly. Some rows mark clone size as missing; the rest say once, few, many or name a class of expanded clone.

j_call: TRBJ1-1
v_call: TRBV15
clone_size: .
d_call: .
cdr3_aa: CATREGNTEAFF
cdr3_nt: TGTGCCACCAGGGAAGGTAACACTGAAGCTTTCTTT

j_call: TRBJ1-2
v_call: TRBV19
clone_size: .
d_call: .
cdr3_aa: CASSIEGYGYGYTF
cdr3_nt: TGTGCCAGTAGTATAGAGGGCTACGGCTATGGCTACACCTTC

j_call: TRBJ1-1
v_call: TRBV6-5
clone_size: .
d_call: .
cdr3_aa: CASSPREDGNTEAFF
cdr3_nt: TGTGCCAGCAGCCCCAGGGAGGACGGGAACACTGAAGCTTTCTTT

j_call: TRBJ1-1
v_call: TRBV30
clone_size: .
d_call: TRBD1
cdr3_aa: CAWSGNLGDRSEF
cdr3_nt: TGTGCCTGGAGTGGGAATCTTGGGGACAGGTCGGAGTTC

j_call: TRBJ1-5
v_call: TRBV24-1
clone_size: once
d_call: TRBD1
cdr3_aa: CATSDTGQANQPQHF
cdr3_nt: TGTGCCACCAGTGATACCGGACAGGCAAATCAGCCCCAGCATTTT

j_call: TRBJ1-1
v_call: TRBV6-2/TRBV6-3
clone_size: .
d_call: .
cdr3_aa: CASSYRGGNTEAFF
cdr3_nt: TGTGCCAGCAGTTACAGGGGTGGGAACACTGAAGCTTTCTTT

j_call: TRBJ2-1
v_call: TRBV10-3
clone_size: .
d_call: TRBD2
cdr3_aa: CAISESARGTSGMNEQFF
cdr3_nt: TGTGCCATCAGTGAGTCGGCGCGGGGGACTAGCGGGATGAATGAGCAGTTCTTC

j_call: TRBJ2-7
v_call: TRBV14
clone_size: .
d_call: .
cdr3_aa: CASSQARGGEQYF
cdr3_nt: TGTGCCAGCAGCCAAGCGAGGGGCGGCGAGCAGTACTTC

j_call: TRBJ2-1
v_call: TRBV27
clone_size: .
d_call: .
cdr3_aa: CASSLSRALNEQFF
cdr3_nt: TGTGCCAGCAGTTTATCGAGGGCACTCAATGAGCAGTTCTTC

j_call: TRBJ1-2
v_call: TRBV7-2
clone_size: .
d_call: TRBD1
cdr3_aa: CASSSGGGLYGYTF
cdr3_nt: TGTGCCAGCAGCTCAGGGGGGGGCCTCTATGGCTACACCTTC

j_call: TRBJ2-1
v_call: TRBV11-3
clone_size: .
d_call: .
cdr3_aa: CASSLDPSDYNEQFF
cdr3_nt: TGTGCCAGCAGCTTAGACCCTAGCGATTACAATGAGCAGTTCTTC

j_call: TRBJ2-5
v_call: TRBV7-2
clone_size: .
d_call: TRBD1
cdr3_aa: CASSPDRGRETQYF
cdr3_nt: TGTGCCAGCAGCCCAGACAGGGGTCGCGAGACCCAGTACTTC

j_call: TRBJ1-4
v_call: TRBV4-1
clone_size: few
d_call: .
cdr3_aa: CASSLLWNEKLFF
cdr3_nt: TGCGCCAGCAGCCTACTATGGAATGAAAAACTGTTTTTT

j_call: TRBJ1-3
v_call: TRBV6-5
clone_size: .
d_call: .
cdr3_aa: CASSYSGASGNTIYF
cdr3_nt: TGTGCCAGCAGTTACAGCGGAGCCTCTGGAAACACCATATATTTT

j_call: TRBJ2-7
v_call: TRBV5-1
clone_size: few
d_call: .
cdr3_aa: CASSLRGLEYEQYF
cdr3_nt: TGCGCCAGCAGCTTGCGGGGATTGGAGTACGAGCAGTACTTC

j_call: TRBJ1-6
v_call: TRBV3-1/TRBV3-2
clone_size: .
d_call: .
cdr3_aa: CASSPSRGVGSYNSPLHF
cdr3_nt: TGTGCCAGCAGCCCGTCCCGGGGCGTAGGCTCCTATAATTCACCCCTCCACTTT

j_call: TRBJ1-3
v_call: TRBV5-4
clone_size: .
d_call: .
cdr3_aa: CASSSGSGNTIYF
cdr3_nt: TGTGCCAGCAGCTCTGGCTCTGGAAACACCATATATTTT

j_call: TRBJ1-2
v_call: TRBV7-8
clone_size: .
d_call: TRBD1
cdr3_aa: CASSVVRDRGFGGYTF
cdr3_nt: TGTGCCAGCAGCGTAGTACGGGACAGGGGTTTTGGTGGCTACACCTTC

j_call: TRBJ2-6
v_call: TRBV4-3
clone_size: .
d_call: .
cdr3_aa: CASSQDRNSGANVLTF
cdr3_nt: TGCGCCAGCAGCCAAGATAGAAACTCTGGGGCCAACGTCCTGACTTTC

j_call: TRBJ1-1
v_call: TRBV5-1
clone_size: .
d_call: .
cdr3_aa: CASSLGTVNTEAFF
cdr3_nt: TGCGCCAGCAGCTTGGGGACAGTGAACACTGAAGCTTTCTTT

j_call: TRBJ1-6
v_call: TRBV7-8
clone_size: .
d_call: TRBD1
cdr3_aa: CASSLRWTPGQSSYNSPLHF
cdr3_nt: TGTGCCAGCAGCTTAAGGTGGACCCCGGGACAGAGCTCCTATAATTCACCCCTCCACTTT

j_call: TRBJ1-1
v_call: TRBV7-2
clone_size: once
d_call: .
cdr3_aa: CASSLEGGRGEAFF
cdr3_nt: TGTGCCAGCAGCTTAGAGGGGGGTCGGGGTGAAGCTTTCTTT

j_call: TRBJ2-5
v_call: TRBV21-1
clone_size: .
d_call: .
cdr3_aa: CASSLIVRGEYQETQYF
cdr3_nt: TGTGCCAGCAGCCTCATAGTGCGCGGAGAATACCAAGAGACCCAGTACTTC

j_call: TRBJ1-5
v_call: TRBV7-9
clone_size: .
d_call: TRBD1
cdr3_aa: CASSLRGQGDEQPQHF
cdr3_nt: TGTGCCAGCAGCTTACGGGGACAGGGGGATGAGCAGCCCCAGCATTTT

j_call: TRBJ2-2
v_call: TRBV19
clone_size: .
d_call: TRBD2
cdr3_aa: CASSQRGGPTGELFF
cdr3_nt: TGTGCCAGTAGTCAGCGGGGGGGCCCGACCGGGGAGCTGTTTTTT

j_call: TRBJ1-4
v_call: TRBV7-9
clone_size: .
d_call: .
cdr3_aa: CASSPRGEEKLFF
cdr3_nt: TGTGCCAGCAGCCCCCGCGGGGAAGAAAAACTGTTTTTT

j_call: TRBJ2-1
v_call: TRBV24-1
clone_size: .
d_call: .
cdr3_aa: CATSPTRGLYNEQFF
cdr3_nt: TGTGCCACCTCCCCGACTAGGGGATTATACAATGAGCAGTTCTTC

j_call: TRBJ1-1
v_call: TRBV30
clone_size: .
d_call: .
cdr3_aa: CAWSVLNPPGSFF
cdr3_nt: TGTGCCTGGAGTGTATTGAACCCCCCGGGGTCTTTCTTT

j_call: TRBJ2-5
v_call: TRBV7-8
clone_size: .
d_call: TRBD2
cdr3_aa: CASTPSRTSGVETQYF
cdr3_nt: TGTGCCAGCACCCCGTCTCGGACTAGCGGGGTAGAGACCCAGTACTTC

j_call: TRBJ1-2
v_call: TRBV5-6
clone_size: .
d_call: .
cdr3_aa: CASSFRTRDGYTF
cdr3_nt: TGTGCCAGCAGCTTTCGCACCCGGGACGGCTACACCTTC

j_call: TRBJ1-4
v_call: TRBV19
clone_size: .
d_call: TRBD1
cdr3_aa: CASSMPGGREKLFF
cdr3_nt: TGTGCCAGTAGTATGCCAGGGGGCCGGGAAAAACTGTTTTTT

j_call: TRBJ2-1
v_call: TRBV11-3
clone_size: .
d_call: TRBD2
cdr3_aa: CASSLGVAGARSEQFF
cdr3_nt: TGTGCCAGCAGCTTAGGGGTAGCGGGAGCTAGAAGTGAGCAGTTCTTC

j_call: TRBJ2-1
v_call: TRBV5-4
clone_size: .
d_call: TRBD2
cdr3_aa: CASSSARGGPYNEQFF
cdr3_nt: TGTGCCAGCAGTTCCGCCCGCGGGGGACCCTACAATGAGCAGTTCTTC

j_call: TRBJ1-1
v_call: TRBV6-5
clone_size: .
d_call: TRBD1
cdr3_aa: CASSRAVTGRTEAFF
cdr3_nt: TGTGCCAGCAGCCGAGCGGTGACAGGGAGGACTGAAGCTTTCTTT

j_call: TRBJ1-1
v_call: TRBV5-1
clone_size: few
d_call: .
cdr3_aa: CASSLSVSAEAFF
cdr3_nt: TGCGCCAGCAGCTTGTCTGTCTCAGCCGAAGCTTTCTTT

j_call: TRBJ2-2
v_call: TRBV12-3/TRBV12-4
clone_size: .
d_call: .
cdr3_aa: CASSSGFTGELFF
cdr3_nt: TGTGCCAGCAGTTCAGGATTCACCGGGGAGCTGTTTTTT

j_call: TRBJ1-3
v_call: TRBV11-3
clone_size: once
d_call: .
cdr3_aa: CASSRMWDSGNTIYF
cdr3_nt: TGTGCCAGCAGCCGGATGTGGGACTCTGGAAACACCATATATTTT

j_call: TRBJ1-6
v_call: TRBV19
clone_size: .
d_call: .
cdr3_aa: CASSHSSYNSPLHF
cdr3_nt: TGTGCCAGTTCACATAGCTCCTATAATTCACCCCTCCACTTT

j_call: TRBJ1-6
v_call: TRBV3-1/TRBV3-2
clone_size: .
d_call: .
cdr3_aa: CASSRGHGGALHF
cdr3_nt: TGTGCCAGCAGCCGCGGACACGGGGGGGCCCTCCACTTT

j_call: TRBJ2-5
v_call: TRBV19
clone_size: few
d_call: .
cdr3_aa: CASSNVQETQYF
cdr3_nt: TGTGCCAGTAGTAACGTCCAAGAGACCCAGTACTTC

j_call: TRBJ1-6
v_call: TRBV5-6
clone_size: .
d_call: .
cdr3_aa: CASSLIQGSSPLHF
cdr3_nt: TGTGCCAGCAGCTTGATCCAGGGCAGTTCACCCCTCCACTTT

j_call: TRBJ2-7
v_call: TRBV27
clone_size: once
d_call: .
cdr3_aa: CASSDIYEQYF
cdr3_nt: TGTGCCAGCAGTGACATCTACGAGCAGTACTTC

j_call: TRBJ2-1
v_call: TRBV7-2
clone_size: .
d_call: .
cdr3_aa: CASSGGLIGRQFF
cdr3_nt: TGTGCCAGCAGCGGAGGCTTAATAGGTAGGCAGTTCTTC

j_call: TRBJ2-7
v_call: TRBV3-1/TRBV3-2
clone_size: .
d_call: .
cdr3_aa: CASSQVQDEQYF
cdr3_nt: TGTGCCAGCAGCCAAGTCCAGGACGAGCAGTACTTC

j_call: TRBJ2-2
v_call: TRBV6-4
clone_size: .
d_call: .
cdr3_aa: CASSDGAANTGELFF
cdr3_nt: TGTGCCAGCAGTGATGGGGCAGCGAACACCGGGGAGCTGTTTTTT

j_call: TRBJ1-1
v_call: TRBV5-1
clone_size: .
d_call: .
cdr3_aa: CASSLRAGDTEAFF
cdr3_nt: TGCGCCAGCAGCTTGCGGGCAGGGGACACTGAAGCTTTCTTT

j_call: TRBJ2-1
v_call: TRBV7-6
clone_size: .
d_call: TRBD1
cdr3_aa: CASSVGTVREQFF
cdr3_nt: TGTGCCAGCAGCGTCGGGACAGTCAGAGAGCAGTTCTTC

j_call: TRBJ2-1
v_call: TRBV21-1
clone_size: .
d_call: .
cdr3_aa: CASSKAGSNEQFF
cdr3_nt: TGTGCCAGCAGCAAAGCGGGGAGCAATGAGCAGTTCTTC

j_call: TRBJ1-2
v_call: TRBV4-3
clone_size: .
d_call: .
cdr3_aa: CASSQVKRATGEGYTF
cdr3_nt: TGCGCCAGCAGCCAAGTCAAACGGGCCACCGGTGAGGGCTACACCTTC

j_call: TRBJ1-5
v_call: TRBV19
clone_size: .
d_call: .
cdr3_aa: CASSIDDGNNQPQHF
cdr3_nt: TGTGCCAGTAGTATAGACGACGGCAACAATCAGCCCCAGCATTTT

j_call: TRBJ2-1
v_call: TRBV19
clone_size: .
d_call: TRBD2
cdr3_aa: CASSMRVPAGYNEQFF
cdr3_nt: TGTGCCAGTAGTATGAGGGTTCCAGCGGGGTACAATGAGCAGTTCTTC

j_call: TRBJ1-4
v_call: TRBV7-8
clone_size: .
d_call: .
cdr3_aa: CASSPERNEKLFF
cdr3_nt: TGTGCCAGCAGCCCAGAGAGAAATGAAAAACTGTTTTTT

j_call: TRBJ2-3
v_call: TRBV9
clone_size: .
d_call: .
cdr3_aa: CASSSPLGGSTDTQYF
cdr3_nt: TGTGCCAGCAGCTCCCCCCTGGGCGGGAGCACAGATACGCAGTATTTT

j_call: TRBJ2-7
v_call: TRBV4-1
clone_size: few
d_call: TRBD2
cdr3_aa: CASGTLLGGVTYEQYF
cdr3_nt: TGCGCCAGCGGAACCCTCCTCGGGGGGGTAACCTACGAGCAGTACTTC

j_call: TRBJ2-3
v_call: TRBV5-1
clone_size: .
d_call: TRBD1
cdr3_aa: CASSLVGQGLVRTDTQYF
cdr3_nt: TGCGCCAGCAGCTTGGTGGGACAGGGGTTAGTGCGCACAGATACGCAGTATTTT